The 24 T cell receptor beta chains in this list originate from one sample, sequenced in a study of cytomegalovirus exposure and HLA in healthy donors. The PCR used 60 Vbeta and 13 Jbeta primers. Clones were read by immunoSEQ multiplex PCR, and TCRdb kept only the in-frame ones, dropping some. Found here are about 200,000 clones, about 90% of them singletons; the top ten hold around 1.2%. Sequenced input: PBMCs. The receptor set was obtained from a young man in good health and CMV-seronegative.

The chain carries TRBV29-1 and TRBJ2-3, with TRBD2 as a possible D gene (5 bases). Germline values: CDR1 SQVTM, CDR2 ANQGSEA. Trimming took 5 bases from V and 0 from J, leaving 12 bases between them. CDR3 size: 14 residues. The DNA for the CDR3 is TGCAGCGTTCCTCCTAGCAGAAGCACAGATACGCAGTATTTT. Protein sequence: CSVPPSRSTDTQYF.

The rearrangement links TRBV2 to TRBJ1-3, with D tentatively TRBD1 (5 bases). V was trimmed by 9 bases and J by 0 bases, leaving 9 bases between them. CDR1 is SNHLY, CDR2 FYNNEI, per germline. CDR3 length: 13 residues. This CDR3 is CASIQDSGNTIYF. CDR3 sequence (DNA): TGTGCCAGTATACAGGACTCTGGAAACACCATATATTTT.

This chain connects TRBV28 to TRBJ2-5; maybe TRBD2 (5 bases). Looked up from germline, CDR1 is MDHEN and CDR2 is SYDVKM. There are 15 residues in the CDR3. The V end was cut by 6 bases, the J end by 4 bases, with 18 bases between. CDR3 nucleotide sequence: TGTGCCAGCAGCCCTTCCTTGGACCGGGGAGAGACCCAGTACTTC. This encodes CASSPSLDRGETQYF. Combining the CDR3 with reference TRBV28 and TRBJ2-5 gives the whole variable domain DVKVTQSSRYLVKRTGEKVFLECVQDMDHENMFWYRQDPGLGLRLIYFSYDVKMKEKGDIPEGYSVSREKKERFSLILESASTNQTSMYLCASSPSLDRGETQYFGPGTRLLVL.

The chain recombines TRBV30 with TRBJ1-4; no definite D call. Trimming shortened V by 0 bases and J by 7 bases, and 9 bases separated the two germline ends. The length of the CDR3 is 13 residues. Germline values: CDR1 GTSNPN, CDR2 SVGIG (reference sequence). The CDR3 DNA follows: TGTGCCTGGAGTGTACGGGTCGGTGAAAAACTGTTTTTT. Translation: CAWSVRVGEKLFF.

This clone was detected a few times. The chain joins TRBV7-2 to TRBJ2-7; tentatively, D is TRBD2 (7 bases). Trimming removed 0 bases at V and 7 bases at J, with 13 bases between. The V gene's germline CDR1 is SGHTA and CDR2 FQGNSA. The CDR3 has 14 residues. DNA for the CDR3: TGTGCCAGCAGCTTAGCGGGGGGGCAGGTTGAGCAGTACTTC. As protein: CASSLAGGQVEQYF.

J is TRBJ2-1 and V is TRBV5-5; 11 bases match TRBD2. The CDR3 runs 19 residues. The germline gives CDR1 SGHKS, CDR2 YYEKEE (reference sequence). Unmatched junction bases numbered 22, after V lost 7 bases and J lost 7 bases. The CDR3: CASWGRGVFTSGRENEQFF. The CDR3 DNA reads TGTGCCAGCTGGGGACGAGGGGTGTTCACTAGCGGGAGAGAAAATGAGCAGTTCTTC.

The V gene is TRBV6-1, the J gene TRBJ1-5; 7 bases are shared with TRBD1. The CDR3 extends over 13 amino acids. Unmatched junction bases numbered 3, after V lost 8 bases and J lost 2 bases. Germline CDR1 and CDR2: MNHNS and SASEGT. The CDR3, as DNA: TGTGCCAGCTTAACAGGGGGCAATCAGCCCCAGCATTTT. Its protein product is CASLTGGNQPQHF.

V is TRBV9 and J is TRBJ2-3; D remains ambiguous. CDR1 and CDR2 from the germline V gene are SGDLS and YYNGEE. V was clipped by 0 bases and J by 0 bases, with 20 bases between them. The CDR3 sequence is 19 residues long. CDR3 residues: CASSVALGATSTSTDTQYF. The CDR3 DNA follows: TGTGCCAGCAGCGTAGCTCTAGGCGCTACTTCAACTAGCACAGATACGCAGTATTTT.

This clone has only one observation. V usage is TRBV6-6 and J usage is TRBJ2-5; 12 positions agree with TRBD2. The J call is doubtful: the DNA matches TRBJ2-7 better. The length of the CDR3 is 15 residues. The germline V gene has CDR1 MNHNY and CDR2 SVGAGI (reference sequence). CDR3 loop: CASSTGLAGRYEQYF. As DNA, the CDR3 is TGTGCCAGCAGTACGGGACTAGCGGGCCGCTACGAGCAGTACTTC.

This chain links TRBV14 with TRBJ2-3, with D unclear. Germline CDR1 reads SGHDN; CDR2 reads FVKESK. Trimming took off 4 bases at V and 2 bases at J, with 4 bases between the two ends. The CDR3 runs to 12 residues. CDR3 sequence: CASSLNTDTQYF. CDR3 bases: TGTGCCAGCAGCCTCAACACAGATACGCAGTATTTT.

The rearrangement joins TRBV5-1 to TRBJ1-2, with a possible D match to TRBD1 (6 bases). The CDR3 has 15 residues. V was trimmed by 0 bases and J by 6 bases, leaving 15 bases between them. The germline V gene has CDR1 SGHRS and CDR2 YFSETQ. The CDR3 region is CASSLDLRGGNGYTF. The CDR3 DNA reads TGCGCCAGCAGCTTGGATCTGAGGGGGGGGAATGGCTACACCTTC.

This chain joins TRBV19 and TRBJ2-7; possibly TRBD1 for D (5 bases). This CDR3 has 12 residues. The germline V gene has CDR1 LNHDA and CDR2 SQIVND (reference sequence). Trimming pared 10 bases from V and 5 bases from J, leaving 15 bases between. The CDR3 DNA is TGTGCCACCCGGCAGGGTCCCCACGAGCAGTACTTC. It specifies CATRQGPHEQYF. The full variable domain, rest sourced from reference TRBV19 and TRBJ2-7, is DGGITQSPKYLFRKEGQNVTLSCEQNLNHDAMYWYRQDPGQGLRLIYYSQIVNDFQKGDIAEGYSVSREKKESFPLTVTSAQKNPTAFYLCATRQGPHEQYFGPGTRLTVT.

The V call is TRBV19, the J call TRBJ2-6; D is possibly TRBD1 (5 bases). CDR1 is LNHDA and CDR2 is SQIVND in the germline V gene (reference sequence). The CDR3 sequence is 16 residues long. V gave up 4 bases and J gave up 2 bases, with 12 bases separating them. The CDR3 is CASSRQGVTGANVLTF. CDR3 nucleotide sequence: TGTGCCAGTAGTAGACAAGGGGTAACTGGGGCCAACGTCCTGACTTTC.

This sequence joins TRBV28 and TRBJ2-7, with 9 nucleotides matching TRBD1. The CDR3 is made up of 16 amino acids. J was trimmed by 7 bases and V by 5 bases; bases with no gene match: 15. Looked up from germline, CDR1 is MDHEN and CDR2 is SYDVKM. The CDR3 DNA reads TGTGCCAGCAGTCCTCACGTTGGGACAGGGTTATGGGAGCAGTACTTC. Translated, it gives CASSPHVGTGLWEQYF.

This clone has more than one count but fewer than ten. CDR3 sequence (DNA): TGTGCCAGCAGCTTCTCCGATAGTAGCTACACCTTC. Translated: CASSFSDSSYTF. This rearrangement joins TRBV6-6 to TRBJ1-2; D remains ambiguous. The germline gives CDR1 MNHNY, CDR2 SVGAGI (reference sequence). Trimming pared 6 bases from V and 9 bases from J, leaving 14 bases between. This CDR3 has 12 residues.

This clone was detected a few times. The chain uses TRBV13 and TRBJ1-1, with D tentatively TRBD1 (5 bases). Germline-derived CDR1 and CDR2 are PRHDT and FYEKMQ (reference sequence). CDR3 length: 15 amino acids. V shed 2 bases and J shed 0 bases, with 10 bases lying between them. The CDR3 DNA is TGTGCCAGCAGCTTACACGGGGGGATGAACACTGAAGCTTTCTTT. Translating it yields CASSLHGGMNTEAFF.

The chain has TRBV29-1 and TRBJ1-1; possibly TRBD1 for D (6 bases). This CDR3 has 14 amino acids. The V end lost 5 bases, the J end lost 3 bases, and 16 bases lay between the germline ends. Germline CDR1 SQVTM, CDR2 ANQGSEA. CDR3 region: CSVRREEGDTEAFF. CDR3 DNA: TGCAGCGTTCGGCGGGAGGAGGGGGACACTGAAGCTTTCTTT.

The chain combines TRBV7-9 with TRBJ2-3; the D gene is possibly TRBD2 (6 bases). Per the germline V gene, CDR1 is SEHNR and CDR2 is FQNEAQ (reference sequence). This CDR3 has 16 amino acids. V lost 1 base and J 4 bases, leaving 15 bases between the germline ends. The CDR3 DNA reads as TGTGCCAGCAGCTTAGACCTCCTTTCTAGCGCAGATACGCAGTATTTT. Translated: CASSLDLLSSADTQYF.

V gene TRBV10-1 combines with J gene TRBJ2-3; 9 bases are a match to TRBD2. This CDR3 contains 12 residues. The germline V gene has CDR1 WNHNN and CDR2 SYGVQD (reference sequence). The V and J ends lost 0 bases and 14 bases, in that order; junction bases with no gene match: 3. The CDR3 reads CASSESRGGPYF. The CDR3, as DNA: TGCGCCAGCAGTGAGTCGCGGGGGGGCCCGTATTTT.

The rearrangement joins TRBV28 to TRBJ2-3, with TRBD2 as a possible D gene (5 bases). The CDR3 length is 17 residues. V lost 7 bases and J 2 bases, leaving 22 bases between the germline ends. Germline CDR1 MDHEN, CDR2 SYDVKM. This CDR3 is CASTLEFVGLNTDTQYF. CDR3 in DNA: TGTGCCAGCACCCTTGAGTTTGTTGGACTCAACACAGATACGCAGTATTTT.

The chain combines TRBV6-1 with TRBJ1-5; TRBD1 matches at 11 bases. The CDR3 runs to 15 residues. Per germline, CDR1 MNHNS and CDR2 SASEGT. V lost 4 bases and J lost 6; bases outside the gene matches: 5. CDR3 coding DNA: TGTGCCAGCAGTGGGACAGGGGGCTTCGGTCAGCCCCAGCATTTT. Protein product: CASSGTGGFGQPQHF.

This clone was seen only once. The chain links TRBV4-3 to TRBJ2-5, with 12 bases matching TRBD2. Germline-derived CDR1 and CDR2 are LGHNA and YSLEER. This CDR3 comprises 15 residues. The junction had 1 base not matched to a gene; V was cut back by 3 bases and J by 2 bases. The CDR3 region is CASSQGTSGQETQYF. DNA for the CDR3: TGCGCCAGCAGCCAGGGGACTAGCGGGCAAGAGACCCAGTACTTC.

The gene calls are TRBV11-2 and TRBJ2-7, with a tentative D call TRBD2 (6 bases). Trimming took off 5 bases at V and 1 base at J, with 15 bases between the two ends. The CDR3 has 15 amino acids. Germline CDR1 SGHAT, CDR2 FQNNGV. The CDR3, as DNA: TGTGCCAGCAGCCCAGTTCCGCGGGGATCCTACGAGCAGTACTTC. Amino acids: CASSPVPRGSYEQYF.

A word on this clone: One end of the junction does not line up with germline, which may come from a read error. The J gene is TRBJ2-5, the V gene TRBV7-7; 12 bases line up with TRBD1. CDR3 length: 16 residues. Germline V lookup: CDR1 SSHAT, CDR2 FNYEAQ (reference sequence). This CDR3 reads CASSLAWDRGRETQYF. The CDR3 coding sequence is TGTGCTAGCAGCTTAGCGTGGGACAGGGGGCGAGAGACCCAGTACTTC.